This T cell receptor (beta chain) was recovered during a study of T-cell reconstitution after alpha-beta-depleted transplantation in children. Overall study findings and caveats: The authors attributed T-cell counts and diversity one year after transplant mostly to newly produced T cells. In some patients, recipient T cells and intrathymic progenitors surviving conditioning explained high day-60 diversity. It was reported that alpha-beta T cells came from several hundred expanded graft clones (about two months after transplant).

A note on this clonotype: Its specificity is not known.

Unique molecular identifiers tagged the TCRbeta library. MiXCR, applied by TCRdb to the PCR reads, yields one record per CDR3 protein. The table records over 400,000 distinct CDR3 sequences, roughly two fifths of them present only once. The CDR3 has 13 residues. J gave up 5 bases and V 4 bases, and 6 bases lay outside the gene matches. Germline V gene data show CDR1 as SGHKS and CDR2 as YYEKEE (reference sequence). The specimen was PBMCs, collected before TCRalphabeta/CD19-depleted stem cell transplant. The rearrangement links TRBV5-5 to TRBJ2-7, with 7 bases fitting TRBD1. The receptor's source is a girl aged 2-10 years with aplastic anemia, due to receive a stem cell transplant. Written as DNA, the CDR3 is TGTGCCAGCAGCCCGACAGGGAGCGACGAGCAGTACTTC. Its translation is CASSPTGSDEQYF. The variable domain in full, with the rest retrieved from reference TRBV5-5 and TRBJ2-7, is DAGVTQSPTHLIKTRGQQVTLRCSPISGHKSVSWYQQVLGQGPQFIFQYYEKEERGRGNFPDRFSARQFPNYSSELNVNALLLGDSALYLCASSPTGSDEQYFGPGTRLTVT.